Given below is one TCR beta chain in context. Antigen unknown. J was trimmed by 0 bases and V by 7 bases; bases with no gene match: 4. This CDR3 is 14 amino acids long. The germline V gene has CDR1 LNHDA and CDR2 SQIVND (reference sequence). The data were obtained in a study of shared clonotypes between healthy human individuals. Points from the study as a whole: Apart from blood, nothing was sampled; tissue repertoires likely differ.

The assay was immunoSEQ multiplex PCR, and TCRdb's table has in-frame clones only and misses some. The table lists roughly 480,000 clones, roughly 85% of them singletons, with about 12% in the top ten. J is TRBJ2-3 and V is TRBV19; TRBD2 matches 7 bases. The receptor comes from a woman in her 40s in good health. Some clones in this sample may be carry-over from other donors' samples. The source material was PBMCs. The CDR3 spells CASKGGSSTDTQYF. The CDR3 DNA follows: TGTGCCAGTAAGGGCGGGAGTAGCACAGATACGCAGTATTTT.